The 8 T cell receptor beta chains below all came from one sample that was sequenced in a study of a mutant IDH1 vaccine in newly diagnosed glioma. Here immunoSEQ multiplex PCR was the method, and the copy in TCRdb shows in-frame clones only, minus some. The sample holds about 96,000 clones, 80% seen once. Time point in this sample: baseline, week 1 (first vaccination visit). The treatment was: pre-vaccination baseline after standard-of-care therapy. The source was PBMCs, collected from a glioma patient treated with radiotherapy, temozolomide or both. The receptors were gathered from a middle-aged man with glioma.

The chain has TRBV5-8 and TRBJ1-5; 7 positions match TRBD1. The germline V gene has CDR1 SGHTS and CDR2 YDEGEE. Losses at the gene ends were 2 bases for V and 6 bases for J; bases not matched to a gene: 2. The length of the CDR3 is 13 residues. The CDR3 spells CASSFTGAQPQHF. The CDR3 coding sequence is TGTGCCAGCAGCTTTACAGGGGCTCAGCCCCAGCATTTT.

The V call is TRBV7-2, the J call TRBJ2-1; D is perhaps TRBD2 (7 bases). The CDR3 sequence is 16 residues long. CDR1 and CDR2 (germline): SGHTA, FQGNSA. Trimming removed 5 bases from V and 7 bases from J, with 21 bases in between. CDR3 in amino acids: CASSTGSAGEGNEQFF. CDR3 in DNA: TGTGCCAGCAGCACAGGGTCGGCAGGGGAGGGAAATGAGCAGTTCTTC.

The chain couples TRBV5-1 to TRBJ1-1, with TRBD1 as a possible D gene (5 bases). Germline assignment: CDR1 SGHRS and CDR2 YFSETQ. The CDR3 totals 14 residues. The V gene lost 0 bases and the J gene lost 6 bases, with 12 bases spanning the gap. The CDR3 DNA reads as TGCGCCAGCAGCTTGGGACAGATATACGCTGAAGCTTTCTTT. This sequence encodes CASSLGQIYAEAFF.

The chain recombines TRBV9 with TRBJ2-5, with 7 bases fitting TRBD1. CDR3 size: 14 residues. Trimming removed 2 bases from V and 5 bases from J; junction bases left unmatched: 6. Per germline, CDR1 SGDLS and CDR2 YYNGEE. CDR3: CASSVDPQGETQYF. CDR3 bases: TGTGCCAGCAGCGTCGACCCACAGGGGGAGACCCAGTACTTC. The full variable domain, with the rest looked up from reference TRBV9 and TRBJ2-5, is DSGVTQTPKHLITATGQRVTLRCSPRSGDLSVYWYQQSLDQGLQFLIQYYNGEERAKGNILERFSAQQFPDLHSELNLSSLELGDSALYFCASSVDPQGETQYFGPGTRLLVL.

This chain uses TRBV18 with TRBJ1-5, with D possibly matching TRBD1 (6 bases). V was clipped by 3 bases and J by 0 bases, with 12 bases between them. Germline CDR1 reads KGHSH; CDR2 reads LQKENI. CDR3 length: 16 residues. The CDR3 loop reads CASSPRQGNSNQPQHF. CDR3 nucleotide sequence: TGTGCCAGCTCACCCAGGCAGGGGAATAGCAATCAGCCCCAGCATTTT.

The chain employs TRBV15 and TRBJ2-2; D gene ambiguous. The length of the CDR3 is 13 residues. The germline gives CDR1 LNHNV, CDR2 YYDKDF (reference sequence). Trimming cost V 5 bases and J 2 bases, with 6 bases left between them. Here the CDR3 reads CATSLGNTGELFF. CDR3 DNA sequence: TGTGCCACCAGCCTGGGCAACACCGGGGAGCTGTTTTTT.

The chain joins TRBV10-3 to TRBJ1-2; D is undetermined. Germline CDR1 is ENHRY and CDR2 is SYGVKD. V dropped 6 bases and J dropped 6 bases, with 17 bases sitting between them. The CDR3 totals 14 residues. The CDR3 nucleotides are TGTGCCATCAGGGCCGGGCAGGCCGTCGATGGCTACACCTTC. Translated: CAIRAGQAVDGYTF.

The CDR3 coding sequence is TGTGCCAGCAGTTATTGGAAGGGGGCCTACGAGCAGTACTTC. Amino acids: CASSYWKGAYEQYF. V and J are TRBV6-5 and TRBJ2-7; perhaps TRBD1 as D (6 bases). The CDR3 runs to 14 residues. The germline V gene has CDR1 MNHEY and CDR2 SVGAGI. Deletions cut 3 bases from V and 2 bases from J, with 11 bases between.